This T cell receptor (beta chain) was profiled in a study of blood T cell repertoires in COVID-19 (dated by TCRdb to the early 2020s). About the full investigation: Samples covering the acute and convalescent phases of COVID-19 were provided by collaborators in the United States, Italy and Spain. The prospective study material was composed of cDNA or gDNA derived from T cells, B-cell-depleted T cells, or PBMCs. Subjects who had been exposed to COVID-19, were actively infected with it, or had recovered from it provided the deeply sampled blood TCRbeta repertoires that made up the dataset. The repertoires were released in a freely available public database meant as a resource for research on the immune response to SARS-CoV-2. Samples came from the ongoing ImmuneRACE study (first 160 participants) plus 1,254 subjects from 6 global collaborators. Sample metadata almost always included a de-identified subject ID, COVID-19 status, age in years and sex. Where available, HLA class I and class II types were obtained from metadata supplied by the sample provider rather than from assay-based typing. Overall study outcomes, separate from this receptor: The amount of clinical and demographic metadata varied by source and participant and was provided uncurated.

TCRbeta CDR3 regions were amplified from genomic DNA using the immunoSEQ Assay, a bias-controlled multiplex PCR. In the paper's pipeline: The number of nucleated cells in each sample was estimated by amplification of reference gene primers within the assay. Sequence reads were collapsed and filtered to measure the absolute abundance of every unique TCRbeta CDR3 rearrangement. Productive Simpson clonality was computed per sample as the square root of Simpson's diversity index over productive rearrangements. Sourced from immuneACCESS, this table was stored by TCRdb with only in-frame sequences that have V and J called. A share of the clones is absent; for the studies checked, an unresolved V gene accounts for under half, and the remainder has no known explanation. V, J and clone size reflect that table, while D and trimming were determined from the DNA. The sample table contains roughly 80,000 clones; only one count was recorded for 75% to 95% of them. 1.9% of the sample comes from the top ten.

Whole blood was collected in K2EDTA tubes by collaborating institutions according to the institutions' own protocols. For TCRbeta analysis, collaborators shipped samples as frozen whole blood, isolated PBMCs, or DNA extracted from either of those sample types. About this clone itself: The antigen this receptor binds is unknown. Base qualities are missing; no much larger clone stands one base away.

CDR1 and CDR2, per the germline V gene (reference sequence), are MNHNY and SVGAGI. At the junction V is shortened by 2 bases and J by 0 bases, with 7 bases in between. The CDR3 runs 15 amino acids, cysteine and phenylalanine included. Only the CDR3 region is kept as DNA, spanning 45 bases read in frame from base 1. The chain is made from TRBV6-6 and TRBJ2-2; a weak D assignment points to TRBD2 (6 bases agree). Sequenced input: peripheral blood. This TCR came from a woman aged 50 to 60 in a cohort sampled during active COVID-19. The nucleotide sequence reads TGTGCCAGCAGTTACCGGGGGTCGAACACCGGGGAGCTGTTTTTT. It translates as CASSYRGSNTGELFF.